The next 15 T cell receptor beta chains were all read from a single sample in a study of CD8 T cells in Susac syndrome. Random hexamers were used to reverse transcribe the RNA input (roughly 0.5 to 1 ug). TCRdb itself ran the immunoSEQ multiplex PCR reads through MiXCR, one entry per CDR3 protein. The sample includes about 110,000 distinct CDR3 sequences, about 96% of them seen just once. Sequenced sample: CD4+ T cells from PBMCs. All receptors derive from a human donor in good health.

The chain combines TRBV18 with TRBJ1-1, with D unclear. V gave up 0 bases and J gave up 11 bases, with 16 bases separating them. This CDR3 spans 14 amino acids. Germline lookup yields CDR1 KGHSH and CDR2 LQKENI. The CDR3 nucleotides read TGTGCCAGCTCACCACCGGGCATCCCCCCGGAGGCTTTCTTT. Protein sequence: CASSPPGIPPEAFF.

J is TRBJ2-6 and V is TRBV19, with 7 bases identical to TRBD1. Germline values: CDR1 LNHDA, CDR2 SQIVND (reference sequence). V dropped 6 bases and J dropped 0; count of bases not matched to a gene: 8. The CDR3 runs to 17 residues. This chain's CDR3 is CASRPGQRFSGANVLTF. The DNA of the CDR3 is TGTGCCAGTAGGCCGGGACAGCGCTTCTCTGGGGCCAACGTCCTGACTTTC.

The chain employs TRBV20-1 and TRBJ2-3; no reliable D call. Looked up from germline, CDR1 is DFQATT and CDR2 is SNEGSKA (reference sequence). The CDR3 has 10 residues. V gave up 3 bases and J gave up 5 bases, with 3 bases separating them. For the CDR3, the DNA is TGCAGTGCTAGTATAGATACGCAGTATTTT. Protein: CSASIDTQYF.

V usage is TRBV6-2 or TRBV6-3 and J usage is TRBJ1-1, with D perhaps matching TRBD1 (6 bases). The V gene's germline CDR1 is MNHEY and CDR2 SVGEGT. The V end was cut by 2 bases, the J end by 5 bases, with 12 bases between. CDR3 length: 14 amino acids. The CDR3 DNA is TGTGCCAGCAGTTACGGCGGGGGCGTTACTGAAGCTTTCTTT. Translated: CASSYGGGVTEAFF.

In this sample, this clonotype turned up once. J is TRBJ1-1 and V is TRBV27; D is possibly TRBD1 (6 bases). The V and J ends lost 3 bases and 4 bases respectively, with 21 bases between them. Germline V gene data show CDR1 as MNHEY and CDR2 as SMNVEV (reference sequence). The CDR3 sequence is 17 residues long. The CDR3 DNA follows: TGTGCCAGCAGTTTGTTAATGGGGGGCAAAAGGGGCACTGAAGCTTTCTTT. It yields the protein CASSLLMGGKRGTEAFF.

This chain uses TRBV6-1 with TRBJ1-5; TRBD1 is a possible D gene (5 bases). The CDR3 contains 13 residues. Germline CDR1 reads MNHNS; CDR2 reads SASEGT. The V gene lost 3 bases and the J gene lost 7 bases, with 10 bases spanning the gap. CDR3 region: CASSEAGRQPQHF. The CDR3 DNA is TGTGCCAGCAGTGAGGCAGGGAGACAGCCCCAGCATTTT.

V gene TRBV30 combines with J gene TRBJ1-2; 8 nucleotides align to TRBD1. The CDR3 covers 15 residues. V shed 2 bases, J shed 4 bases, and the junction held 9 bases outside the gene matches. Looked up from germline, CDR1 is GTSNPN and CDR2 is SVGIG (reference sequence). In DNA form, the CDR3 reads TGTGCCTGGAGTCTCCGGGACAGGCCGCTCTATGGCTACACCTTC. Its protein is CAWSLRDRPLYGYTF.

The rearrangement joins TRBV9 to TRBJ2-1; 12 bases are a match to TRBD1. Germline V lookup: CDR1 SGDLS, CDR2 YYNGEE. The ends lost 3 bases at V and 7 bases at J; junction bases unmatched: 8. This CDR3 region has 16 residues. CDR3 loop: CASSAPGTGGLNEQFF. CDR3 coding DNA: TGTGCCAGCAGCGCCCCCGGGACAGGGGGCTTAAATGAGCAGTTCTTC.

The CDR3 reads CATSERGGSYNEQFF. For the CDR3, the DNA is TGTGCCACCAGTGAGCGGGGAGGCTCCTACAATGAGCAGTTCTTC. The V gene is TRBV24-1, the J gene TRBJ2-1; D is perhaps TRBD2 (6 bases). This CDR3 comprises 15 residues. V was trimmed by 4 bases and J by 0 bases, leaving 9 bases between them. Germline V gives CDR1 KGHDR, CDR2 SFDVKD.

The chain employs TRBV7-9 and TRBJ2-1; possibly TRBD1 or TRBD2 for D (5 bases each). Germline values: CDR1 SEHNR, CDR2 FQNEAQ (reference sequence). The CDR3 has 12 amino acids. The V and J ends lost 8 bases and 8 bases respectively, with 13 bases between them. The CDR3 nucleotides are TGTGCCAGCTCCGGCCGGGGCCATGAGCAGTTCTTC. Amino acids: CASSGRGHEQFF.

The gene calls are TRBV3-1 and TRBJ2-1; D unresolved. V was shortened by 5 bases and J by 0 bases, with 17 bases between the two germline ends. The germline V gene has CDR1 LGHDT and CDR2 YNNKEL (reference sequence). The CDR3 is made up of 17 amino acids. The CDR3 here is CASSLRTGGRSYNEQFF. CDR3 bases: TGTGCCAGCAGCTTGCGGACGGGTGGACGCTCCTACAATGAGCAGTTCTTC.

The gene calls are TRBV4-1 and TRBJ2-1, with TRBD2 matching over 8 bases. The CDR3 sequence is 16 residues long. The V gene's germline CDR1 is MGHRA and CDR2 YSYEKL. The trim removed 0 bases at V and 4 bases at J, leaving 5 bases unmatched. In DNA form, the CDR3 reads TGCGCCAGCAGCCAAGACCCAGCGGGGGAATACAATGAGCAGTTCTTC. As protein: CASSQDPAGEYNEQFF.

CDR3 sequence (DNA): TGCGCCAGCAGCTTGGATAGCGGGGGAGCCGTCTCCTACAATGAGCAGTTCTTC. The encoded protein is CASSLDSGGAVSYNEQFF. V and J are TRBV5-1 and TRBJ2-1; 9 nucleotides agree with TRBD2. This CDR3 is built from 18 residues. V shed 0 bases, J shed 0 bases, and the junction held 7 bases outside the gene matches. Germline-derived CDR1 and CDR2 are SGHRS and YFSETQ. Based on the CDR3 plus reference TRBV5-1 and TRBJ2-1, the full variable domain is KAGVTQTPRYLIKTRGQQVTLSCSPISGHRSVSWYQQTPGQGLQFLFEYFSETQRNKGNFPGRFSGRQFSNSRSEMNVSTLELGDSALYLCASSLDSGGAVSYNEQFFGPGTRLTVL.

The chain joins TRBV24-1 to TRBJ1-1; D ambiguous. V lost 0 bases, J lost 3 bases, and 7 bases lay in between. The germline V gene has CDR1 KGHDR and CDR2 SFDVKD. The CDR3 extends over 14 amino acids. CDR3 nucleotide sequence: TGTGCCACCAGTGATTTGATTGTGTACACTGAAGCTTTCTTT. Residues: CATSDLIVYTEAFF.

A word on this clonotype: The junction departs from germline at one end; a sequencing error may be responsible. V and J are TRBV18 and TRBJ2-6; D remains unclear. CDR1 KGHSH and CDR2 LQKENI come from the germline V gene. The CDR3 consists of 15 residues. The CDR3: CARSPPSTGANVLTF. Here the CDR3 DNA reads TGTGCCAGATCACCACCAAGCACTGGGGCCAACGTCCTGACTTTC.